This is a list of T cell receptor beta chains from one sample in a study of cytomegalovirus exposure and HLA in healthy donors. Sequencing was performed with immunoSEQ multiplex PCR; in TCRdb, only in-frame clones are kept and a portion is missing. The sample yields some 150,000 clones, over 65% seen once. Material: PBMCs. These receptors were collected from a man aged 40-49 years in good health and CMV-seropositive. CDR3s include the opening cysteine and the closing phenylalanine or tryptophan. A D gene is named only where the DNA matches it firmly. Size tells how often a clone was seen (once, few, many) or the class of an expanded clone, and some rows leave it out.

V gene	D gene	clone size	J gene	CDR3 protein	CDR3 DNA
TRBV5-6	TRBD1	-	TRBJ1-2	CASSGNGQGGNYGYTF	TGTGCCAGCAGCGGAAACGGACAGGGAGGGAACTATGGCTACACCTTC
TRBV6-5	TRBD1	few	TRBJ2-5	CASSNPTGRETQYF	TGTGCCAGCAGTAATCCGACAGGGCGGGAGACCCAGTACTTC
TRBV5-1	TRBD2	-	TRBJ2-3	CASSFPLVGGHNTQYF	TGCGCCAGCAGCTTTCCTTTGGTGGGAGGGCATAATACGCAGTATTTT
TRBV5-1	-	-	TRBJ2-7	CASSNQEGGEQYF	TGCGCCAGCAGTAATCAGGAGGGCGGCGAGCAGTACTTC
TRBV27	TRBD2	-	TRBJ2-5	CASSLKASGARETQYF	TGTGCCAGCAGTTTAAAGGCTAGCGGGGCTCGCGAAACCCAGTACTTC
TRBV5-4	TRBD1	few	TRBJ2-3	CASSSSTGGSSGGQYF	TGTGCCAGCAGCTCTTCGACAGGGGGGAGCTCCGGTGGGCAGTATTTT
TRBV7-9	-	-	TRBJ2-7	CASSAGTNYEQYF	TGTGCCAGCAGCGCTGGGACAAACTACGAGCAGTACTTC
TRBV29-1	-	-	TRBJ1-1	CSVVFRQANTEAFF	TGCAGCGTTGTTTTCCGTCAGGCGAACACTGAAGCTTTCTTT
TRBV7-9	-	few	TRBJ2-5	CASSLEYFQETQYF	TGTGCCAGCAGCTTAGAATACTTTCAAGAGACCCAGTACTTC
TRBV18	TRBD1	-	TRBJ1-5	CASSRGTDQPQHF	TGTGCCAGCTCACGCGGGACAGATCAGCCCCAGCATTTT
TRBV15	-	-	TRBJ2-7	CATSRDPRTEYEQYF	TGTGCCACCAGCAGGGACCCCAGGACAGAGTACGAGCAGTACTTC
TRBV28	-	-	TRBJ2-1	CASSDGTSLLFF	TGTGCCAGCAGCGATGGGACTTCCCTCCTGTTCTTC
TRBV19	TRBD1	-	TRBJ1-4	CASSTGTATNEKLFF	TGTGCCAGTTCAACCGGGACAGCAACTAATGAAAAACTGTTTTTT
TRBV4-1	-	-	TRBJ1-2	CASSQPKRASDPGYTF	TGCGCCAGCAGCCAACCCAAGAGGGCCTCGGACCCTGGCTACACCTTC
TRBV4-3	TRBD2	-	TRBJ2-7	CASSPSALAAWSSYEQYF	TGCGCCAGCAGCCCCTCGGCCCTAGCGGCCTGGAGCTCCTACGAGCAGTACTTC
TRBV30	TRBD2	-	TRBJ2-7	CAWSGWGGNSYEQYF	TGTGCCTGGAGCGGGTGGGGGGGGAACTCCTACGAGCAGTACTTC
TRBV7-9	TRBD1	-	TRBJ1-5	CASSLAGGPNQPQHF	TGTGCCAGCAGCTTAGCAGGGGGCCCCAATCAGCCCCAGCATTTT
TRBV6-1	-	-	TRBJ1-4	CASSPQGYEKLFF	TGTGCCAGCAGTCCCCAGGGGTACGAAAAACTGTTTTTT
TRBV4-3	TRBD1	-	TRBJ1-1	CASSQTRDRGGLNTEAFF	TGCGCCAGCAGCCAAACCCGGGACAGGGGGGGGTTGAACACTGAAGCTTTCTTT
TRBV19	TRBD1	-	TRBJ1-5	CASSIVGQVTNQPQHF	TGTGCCAGTAGTATAGTGGGACAGGTTACCAATCAGCCCCAGCATTTT
TRBV19	TRBD2	once	TRBJ2-5	CASSPLGGKQETQYF	TGTGCCAGTAGTCCCTTGGGAGGGAAGCAAGAGACCCAGTACTTC
TRBV27	-	-	TRBJ2-7	CASRSGGLLYEQYF	TGTGCCAGCAGGTCAGGGGGACTCCTCTACGAGCAGTACTTC
TRBV5-6	-	few	TRBJ1-2	CASIRGRTDYGYTF	TGTGCCAGCATCCGCGGTCGGACTGACTATGGCTACACCTTC
TRBV5-5	-	-	TRBJ1-1	CASSQQREAMNTEAFF	TGTGCCAGCAGTCAGCAGAGGGAAGCGATGAACACTGAAGCTTTCTTT
TRBV20-1	-	-	TRBJ1-2	CSAPTGNGYTF	TGCAGTGCTCCTACGGGGAATGGCTACACCTTC
TRBV7-9	-	-	TRBJ1-1	CSSSLANTEAFF	TGTTCCAGCAGCTTGGCGAACACTGAAGCTTTCTTT
TRBV11-3	TRBD1	once	TRBJ2-7	CASSSTGGEQYF	TGTGCCAGCAGCAGCACAGGGGGCGAGCAGTACTTC
TRBV6-1	-	-	TRBJ1-2	CASSVYEGQGNYGYTF	TGTGCCAGCAGTGTTTATGAAGGGCAGGGCAACTATGGCTACACCTTC
TRBV19	-	many	TRBJ1-5	CASSSPGRGRSNQPQHF	TGTGCCAGTAGTTCTCCCGGGAGGGGCCGGAGCAATCAGCCCCAGCATTTT
TRBV11-2	TRBD1	-	TRBJ1-3	CASSGMDRGVGNTIYF	TGTGCCAGCAGCGGGATGGACAGGGGAGTTGGAAACACCATATATTTT
TRBV9	TRBD2	-	TRBJ2-7	CASSVGDYPYEQYF	TGTGCCAGCAGCGTAGGGGACTACCCATACGAGCAGTACTTC
TRBV6-1	TRBD1	-	TRBJ2-7	CASSAGTETYEQYF	TGTGCCAGCAGTGCCGGGACAGAAACCTACGAGCAGTACTTC
TRBV7-6	TRBD2	-	TRBJ2-1	CASSPRTSRGNEQFF	TGTGCCAGCAGCCCCCGGACTAGCCGGGGCAATGAGCAGTTCTTC
TRBV27	-	-	TRBJ1-1	CASSLRERNTEAFF	TGTGCCAGCAGTTTACGGGAACGGAACACTGAAGCTTTCTTT
TRBV6-5	TRBD1	-	TRBJ1-2	CASRGGQATYGYTF	TGTGCCAGCAGGGGCGGACAGGCAACCTATGGCTACACCTTC
TRBV28	TRBD2	-	TRBJ2-1	CASGAGAYNEQFF	TGTGCCAGCGGGGCGGGAGCCTACAATGAGCAGTTCTTC
TRBV6-5	TRBD1	-	TRBJ2-1	CASSYSGQAYNEQFF	TGTGCCAGCAGTTACTCGGGACAGGCCTACAATGAGCAGTTCTTC
TRBV15	-	-	TRBJ2-7	CATSRVQGSFYGEQYF	TGTGCCACCAGCAGAGTACAGGGATCTTTCTACGGCGAGCAGTACTTC
TRBV28	-	-	TRBJ1-2	CASSSSHGYTF	TGTGCCAGCAGTAGCTCACATGGCTACACCTTC
TRBV7-2	TRBD1	-	TRBJ2-3	CASSFVRGQTDTQYF	TGTGCCAGCAGCTTTGTCAGGGGGCAAACAGATACGCAGTATTTT
TRBV4-1	-	-	TRBJ1-2	CASSQEVQIGVSGYTF	TGCGCCAGCAGCCAAGAAGTACAGATCGGCGTCAGTGGCTACACCTTC
TRBV7-9	TRBD2	-	TRBJ2-7	CASSLALAREQYF	TGTGCCAGCAGCTTAGCACTAGCGAGGGAGCAGTACTTC
TRBV25-1	TRBD1	-	TRBJ1-4	CASRRGQGLIGDEKLFF	TGTGCCAGCAGGAGAGGACAGGGTCTTATCGGAGATGAAAAACTGTTTTTT
TRBV5-6	TRBD2	-	TRBJ2-7	CASSWGGDYEQYF	TGTGCCAGCAGCTGGGGGGGTGACTACGAGCAGTACTTC
TRBV5-1	-	-	TRBJ2-2	CASSLYDRNTGELFF	TGCGCCAGCAGCTTGTATGACAGAAACACCGGGGAGCTGTTTTTT
TRBV15	-	-	TRBJ2-7	CATSTTRGGAPLYEQYF	TGTGCCACCAGCACCACAAGGGGGGGGGCCCCACTCTACGAGCAGTACTTC
TRBV28	-	-	TRBJ1-4	CASSFFSGGNEKLFF	TGTGCCAGCAGTTTTTTTTCCGGGGGTAATGAAAAACTGTTTTTT
TRBV7-9	TRBD1	-	TRBJ2-7	CASSLEGGTGEEQYF	TGTGCCAGCAGCTTAGAAGGGGGAACAGGGGAAGAGCAGTACTTC
TRBV29-1	-	-	TRBJ2-7	CSVGGPRTMNAYEQYF	TGCAGCGTTGGGGGGCCTAGGACAATGAACGCCTACGAGCAGTACTTC
TRBV5-1	-	-	TRBJ1-1	CASSLQGLPVNTEAFF	TGCGCCAGCAGCCTACAGGGCCTCCCTGTGAACACTGAAGCTTTCTTT
TRBV7-2	TRBD2	-	TRBJ2-7	CASSLAALAGVNEQYF	TGTGCCAGCAGCTTAGCGGCCCTAGCGGGAGTCAACGAGCAGTACTTC
TRBV27	-	-	TRBJ2-5	CASSEAGTGSKTQYF	TGTGCCAGCAGTGAAGCGGGTACGGGGTCGAAGACCCAGTACTTC
TRBV27	-	-	TRBJ1-1	CASSLSGRGTEAFF	TGTGCCAGCAGTTTATCGGGTAGAGGAACTGAAGCTTTCTTT
TRBV7-8	-	-	TRBJ1-1	CASSSRQEAFF	TGTGCCAGCAGCTCCCGACAGGAAGCTTTCTTT
TRBV9	-	-	TRBJ2-7	CASSVGSGGLYEQYF	TGTGCCAGCAGCGTAGGCAGCGGAGGGCTTTACGAGCAGTACTTC
TRBV6-6	-	-	TRBJ2-5	CASSYRERETQYF	TGTGCCAGCAGTTACCGGGAGAGAGAGACCCAGTACTTC
TRBV28	TRBD2	-	TRBJ2-7	CASLTSGRGYEQYF	TGTGCCAGCCTTACTAGCGGGAGAGGTTACGAGCAGTACTTC